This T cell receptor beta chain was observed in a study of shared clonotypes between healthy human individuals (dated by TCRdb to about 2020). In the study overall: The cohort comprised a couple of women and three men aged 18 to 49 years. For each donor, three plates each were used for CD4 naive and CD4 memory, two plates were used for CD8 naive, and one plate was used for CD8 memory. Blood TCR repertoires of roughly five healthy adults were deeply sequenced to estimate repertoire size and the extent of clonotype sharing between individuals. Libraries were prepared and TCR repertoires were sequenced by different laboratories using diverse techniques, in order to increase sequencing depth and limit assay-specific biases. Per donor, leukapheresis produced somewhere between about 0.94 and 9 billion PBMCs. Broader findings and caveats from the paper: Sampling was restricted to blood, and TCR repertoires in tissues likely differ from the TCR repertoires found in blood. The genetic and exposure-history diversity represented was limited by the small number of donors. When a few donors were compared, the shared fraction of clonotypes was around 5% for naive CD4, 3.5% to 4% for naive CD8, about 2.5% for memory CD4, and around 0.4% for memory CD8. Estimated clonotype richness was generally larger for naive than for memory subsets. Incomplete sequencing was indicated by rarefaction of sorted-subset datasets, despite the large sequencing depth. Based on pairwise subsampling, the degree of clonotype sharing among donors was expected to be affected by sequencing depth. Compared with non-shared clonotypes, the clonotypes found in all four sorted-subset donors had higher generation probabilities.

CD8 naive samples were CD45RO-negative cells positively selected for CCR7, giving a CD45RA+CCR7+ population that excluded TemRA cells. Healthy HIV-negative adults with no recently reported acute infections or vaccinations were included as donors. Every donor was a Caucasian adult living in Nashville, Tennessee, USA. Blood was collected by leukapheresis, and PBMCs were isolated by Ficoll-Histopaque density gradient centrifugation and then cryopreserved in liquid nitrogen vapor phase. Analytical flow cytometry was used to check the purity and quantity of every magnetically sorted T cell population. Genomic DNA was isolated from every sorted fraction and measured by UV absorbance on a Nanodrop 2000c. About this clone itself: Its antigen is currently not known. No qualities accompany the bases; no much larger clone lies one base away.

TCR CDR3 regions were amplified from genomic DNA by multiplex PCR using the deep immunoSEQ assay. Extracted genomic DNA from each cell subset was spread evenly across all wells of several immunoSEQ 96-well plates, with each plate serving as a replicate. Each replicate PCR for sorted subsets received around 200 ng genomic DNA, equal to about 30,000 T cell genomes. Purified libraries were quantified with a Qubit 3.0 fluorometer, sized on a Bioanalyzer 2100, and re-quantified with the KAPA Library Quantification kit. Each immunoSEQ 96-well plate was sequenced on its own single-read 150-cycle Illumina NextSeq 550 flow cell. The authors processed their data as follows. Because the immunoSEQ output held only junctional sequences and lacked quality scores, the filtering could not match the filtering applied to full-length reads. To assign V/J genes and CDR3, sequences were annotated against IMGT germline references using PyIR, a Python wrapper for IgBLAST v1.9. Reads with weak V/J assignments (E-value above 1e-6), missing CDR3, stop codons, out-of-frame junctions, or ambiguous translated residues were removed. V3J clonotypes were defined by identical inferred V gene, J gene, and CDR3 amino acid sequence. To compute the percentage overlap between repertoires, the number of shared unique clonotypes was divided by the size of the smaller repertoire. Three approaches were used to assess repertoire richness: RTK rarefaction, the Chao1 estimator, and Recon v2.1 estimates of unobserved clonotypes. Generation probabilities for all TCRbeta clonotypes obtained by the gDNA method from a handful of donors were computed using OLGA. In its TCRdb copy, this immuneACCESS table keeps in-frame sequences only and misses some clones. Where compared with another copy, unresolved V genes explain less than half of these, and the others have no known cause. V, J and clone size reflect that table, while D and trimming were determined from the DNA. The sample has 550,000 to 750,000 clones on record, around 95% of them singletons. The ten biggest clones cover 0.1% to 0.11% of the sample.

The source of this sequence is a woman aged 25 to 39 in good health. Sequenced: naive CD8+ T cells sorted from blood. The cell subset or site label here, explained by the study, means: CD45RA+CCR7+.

Here is the DNA: TGTGCCAGCAGCCCGAGGCGGGCTAGGGGTGGCAGGGAGCAGTTCTTC. The resulting protein is CASSPRRARGGREQFF. The V and J segments used are TRBV7-9 and TRBJ2-1; the D call is possibly TRBD1 or TRBD2, each sharing 5 bases. The germline V gene (reference sequence) supplies CDR1 SEHNR and CDR2 FQNEAQ. The CDR3 goes from the cysteine to the phenylalanine over 16 residues. Only CDR3 DNA is held: 48 bases, read in frame from base 1. V was cut back by 5 bases and J by 10 bases, leaving a gap of 24 bases between them.